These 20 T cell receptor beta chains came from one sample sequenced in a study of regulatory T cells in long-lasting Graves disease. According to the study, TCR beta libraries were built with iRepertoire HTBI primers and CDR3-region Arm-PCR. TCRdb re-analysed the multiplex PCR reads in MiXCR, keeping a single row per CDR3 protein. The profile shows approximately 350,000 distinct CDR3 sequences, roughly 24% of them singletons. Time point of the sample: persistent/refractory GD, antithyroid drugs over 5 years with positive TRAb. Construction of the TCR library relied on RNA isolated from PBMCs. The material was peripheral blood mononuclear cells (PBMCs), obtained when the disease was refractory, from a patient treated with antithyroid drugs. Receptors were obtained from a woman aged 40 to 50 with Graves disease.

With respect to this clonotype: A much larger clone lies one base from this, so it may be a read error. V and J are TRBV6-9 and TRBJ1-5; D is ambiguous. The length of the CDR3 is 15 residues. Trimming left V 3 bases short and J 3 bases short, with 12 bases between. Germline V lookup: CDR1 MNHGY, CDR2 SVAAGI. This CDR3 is CASSYSEVLNQPQHF. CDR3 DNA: TGTGCCAGCAGTTACAGTGAGGTACTCAATCAGCCCCAGCATTTT.

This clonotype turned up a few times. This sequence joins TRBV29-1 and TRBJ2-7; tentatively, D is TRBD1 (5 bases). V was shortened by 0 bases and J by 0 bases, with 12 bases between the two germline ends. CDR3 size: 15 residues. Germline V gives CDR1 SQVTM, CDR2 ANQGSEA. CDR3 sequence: CSVEDLEDNSYEQYF. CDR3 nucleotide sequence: TGCAGCGTTGAAGACCTTGAGGACAACTCCTACGAGCAGTACTTC.

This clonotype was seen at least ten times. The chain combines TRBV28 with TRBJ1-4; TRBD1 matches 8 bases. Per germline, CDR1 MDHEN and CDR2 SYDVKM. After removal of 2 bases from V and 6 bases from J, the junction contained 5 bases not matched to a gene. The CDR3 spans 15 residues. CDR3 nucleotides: TGTGCCAGCAGTTTACGCGGACAGGGATATGAAAAACTGTTTTTT. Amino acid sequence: CASSLRGQGYEKLFF.

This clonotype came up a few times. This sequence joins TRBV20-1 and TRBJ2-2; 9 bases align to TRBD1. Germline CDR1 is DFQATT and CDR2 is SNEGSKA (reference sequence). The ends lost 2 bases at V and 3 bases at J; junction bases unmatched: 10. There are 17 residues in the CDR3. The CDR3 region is CSARMDRGQLDTGELFF. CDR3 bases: TGCAGTGCTAGAATGGACAGGGGACAGCTAGACACCGGGGAGCTGTTTTTT.

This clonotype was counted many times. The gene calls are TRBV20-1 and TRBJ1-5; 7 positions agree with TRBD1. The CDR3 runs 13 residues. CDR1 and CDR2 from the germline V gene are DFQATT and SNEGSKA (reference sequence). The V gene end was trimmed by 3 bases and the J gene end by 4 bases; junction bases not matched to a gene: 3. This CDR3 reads CSASRDSNQPQHF. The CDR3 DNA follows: TGCAGTGCTAGCAGGGACAGTAATCAGCCCCAGCATTTT.

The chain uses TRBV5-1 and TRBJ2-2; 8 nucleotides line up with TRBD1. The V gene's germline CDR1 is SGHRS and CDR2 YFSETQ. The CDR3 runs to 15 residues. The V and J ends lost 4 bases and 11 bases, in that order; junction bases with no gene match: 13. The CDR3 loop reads CASSGGRGPPEELFF. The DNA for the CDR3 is TGCGCCAGCAGCGGGGGCAGGGGGCCACCAGAAGAGCTGTTTTTT.

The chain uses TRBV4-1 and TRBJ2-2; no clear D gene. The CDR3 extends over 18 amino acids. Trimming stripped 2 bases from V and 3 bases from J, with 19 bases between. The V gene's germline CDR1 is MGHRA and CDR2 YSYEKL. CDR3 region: CASSQLIPPQPHTGELFF. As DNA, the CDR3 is TGCGCCAGCAGCCAACTAATCCCGCCCCAACCTCACACCGGGGAGCTGTTTTTT.

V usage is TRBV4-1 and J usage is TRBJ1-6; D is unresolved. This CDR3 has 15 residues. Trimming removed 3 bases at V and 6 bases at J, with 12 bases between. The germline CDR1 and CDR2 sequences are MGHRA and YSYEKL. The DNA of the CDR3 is TGCGCCAGCAGCCATCCAATCGGAGCTAATTCACCCCTCCACTTT. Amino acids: CASSHPIGANSPLHF.

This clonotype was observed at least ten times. The CDR3 nucleotides read TGTGCCAGCAGTATTCGTCAGGGGGTAAGTGATGAGCAGTTCTTC. This encodes CASSIRQGVSDEQFF. The chain recombines TRBV12-3 or TRBV12-4 with TRBJ2-1; the match to TRBD1 covers 7 bases. After removal of 5 bases from V and 8 bases from J, the junction contained 12 bases not matched to a gene. The CDR3 covers 15 residues.

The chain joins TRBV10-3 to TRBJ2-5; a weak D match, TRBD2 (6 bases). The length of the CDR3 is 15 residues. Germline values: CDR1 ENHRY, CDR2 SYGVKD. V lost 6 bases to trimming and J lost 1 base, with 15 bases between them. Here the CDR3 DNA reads TGTGCCATCAGGCCGGGGGTTTTCCCCCAAGAGACCCAGTACTTC. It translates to CAIRPGVFPQETQYF.

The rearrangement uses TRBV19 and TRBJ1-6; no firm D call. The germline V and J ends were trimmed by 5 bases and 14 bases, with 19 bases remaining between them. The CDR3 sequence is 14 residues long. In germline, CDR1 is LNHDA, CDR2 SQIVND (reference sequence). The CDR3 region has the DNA TGTGCCAGTAGTCCCGGAGTTTGGGGAAGGACCCTCCACTTT. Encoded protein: CASSPGVWGRTLHF. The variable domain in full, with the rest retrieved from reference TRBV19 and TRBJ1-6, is DGGITQSPKYLFRKEGQNVTLSCEQNLNHDAMYWYRQDPGQGLRLIYYSQIVNDFQKGDIAEGYSVSREKKESFPLTVTSAQKNPTAFYLCASSPGVWGRTLHFGNGTRLTVT.

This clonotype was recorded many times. DNA for the CDR3: TGTGCCAGCAGCCCCCAGGGAGTCGAGCAGTACTTC. This gives the protein CASSPQGVEQYF. The V call is TRBV11-1, the J call TRBJ2-7; perhaps D is TRBD1 or TRBD2 (5 bases each). This CDR3 is 12 amino acids long. Germline CDR1 is SGHAT and CDR2 is FQDESV (reference sequence). V was shortened by 5 bases and J by 6 bases, with 11 bases between the two germline ends.

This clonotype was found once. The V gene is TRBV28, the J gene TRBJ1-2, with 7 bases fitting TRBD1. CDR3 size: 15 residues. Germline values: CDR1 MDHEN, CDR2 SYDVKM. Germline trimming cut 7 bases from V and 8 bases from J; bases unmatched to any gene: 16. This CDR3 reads CASTYRARQGDGYTF. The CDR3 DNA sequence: TGTGCCAGCACGTACCGGGCGAGACAGGGAGACGGCTACACCTTC.

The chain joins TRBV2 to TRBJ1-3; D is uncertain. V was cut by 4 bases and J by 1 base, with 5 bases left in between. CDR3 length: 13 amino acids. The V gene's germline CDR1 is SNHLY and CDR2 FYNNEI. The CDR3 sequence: CASSGVSGNTIYF. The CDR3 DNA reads TGTGCCAGCAGTGGGGTGTCTGGAAACACCATATATTTT.

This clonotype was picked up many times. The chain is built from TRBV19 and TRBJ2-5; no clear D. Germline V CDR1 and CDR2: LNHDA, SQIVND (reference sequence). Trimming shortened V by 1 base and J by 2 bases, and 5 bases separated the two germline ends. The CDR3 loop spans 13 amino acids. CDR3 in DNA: TGTGCCAGTAGTATAGGGCCACAAGAGACCCAGTACTTC. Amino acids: CASSIGPQETQYF.

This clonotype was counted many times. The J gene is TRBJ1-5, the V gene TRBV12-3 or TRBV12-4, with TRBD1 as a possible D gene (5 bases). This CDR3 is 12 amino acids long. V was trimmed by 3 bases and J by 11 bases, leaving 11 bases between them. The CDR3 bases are TGTGCCAGCAGTTTTCTGGGGGTGGCCCAGCATTTT. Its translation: CASSFLGVAQHF.

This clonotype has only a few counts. The DNA for the CDR3 is TGTGCCAGCAGCCCAAGTGTGGCTGACTATGGCTACACCTTC. It codes for CASSPSVADYGYTF. The chain has TRBV3-1 and TRBJ1-2; no firm D call. The germline V gene has CDR1 LGHDT and CDR2 YNNKEL (reference sequence). CDR3 length equals 14 residues. Trimming stripped 4 bases from V and 3 bases from J, with 12 bases between.

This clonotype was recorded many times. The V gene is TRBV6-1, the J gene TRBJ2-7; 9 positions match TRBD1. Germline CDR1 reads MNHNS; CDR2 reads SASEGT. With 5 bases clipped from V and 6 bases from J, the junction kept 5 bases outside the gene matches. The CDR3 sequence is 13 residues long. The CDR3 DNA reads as TGTGCCAGCAGTCGGGACAGGGTTTTCGAGCAGTACTTC. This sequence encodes CASSRDRVFEQYF.

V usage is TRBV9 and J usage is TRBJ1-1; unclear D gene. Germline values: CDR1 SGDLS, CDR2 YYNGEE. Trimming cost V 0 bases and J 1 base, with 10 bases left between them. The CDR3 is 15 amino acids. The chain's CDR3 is CASSVGNRENTEAFF. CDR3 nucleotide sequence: TGTGCCAGCAGCGTAGGTAATCGGGAGAACACTGAAGCTTTCTTT.

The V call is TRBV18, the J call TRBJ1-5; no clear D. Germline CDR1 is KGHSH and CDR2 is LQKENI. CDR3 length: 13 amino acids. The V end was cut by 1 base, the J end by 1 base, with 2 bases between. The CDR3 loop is CASSPQSNQPQHF. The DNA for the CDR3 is TGTGCCAGCTCACCACAGAGCAATCAGCCCCAGCATTTT.